These T cell receptor beta chains were read from a single sample in a study of T cell responses to AZD1222 COVID-19 vaccine. Using immunoSEQ multiplex PCR, the repertoire was profiled, and TCRdb retains in-frame clones only, with some absent. Of more than 100,000 clones listed, more than 75% are singletons. The sample here was peripheral blood, taken on day 0 of AZD1222 vaccination. These receptors all come from an adult in good health. Each CDR3 is given with its conserved first and last residue. Fields, in order: clone size, J gene, D gene, V gene, CDR3 protein, CDR3 DNA. A D gene is named only where the DNA matches it firmly. Expanded clones get a size class; other rows say once, few or many, or leave the size out.

-	TRBJ1-2	-	TRBV25-1	CASSGRGRNYGYTF	TGTGCCAGCAGTGGGAGGGGCCGTAACTATGGCTACACCTTC
-	TRBJ1-5	TRBD1	TRBV18	CASSPKQGFSSNQPQHF	TGTGCCAGCTCACCCAAACAGGGGTTCTCTAGCAATCAGCCCCAGCATTTT
few	TRBJ1-2	-	TRBV7-2	CASSFGQGQGGYTF	TGTGCCAGCAGCTTTGGCCAGGGGCAAGGCGGCTACACCTTC
-	TRBJ1-1	-	TRBV6-1	CASSEAMGLTEAFF	TGTGCCAGCAGTGAAGCGATGGGACTCACTGAAGCTTTCTTT
-	TRBJ2-3	-	TRBV7-2	CASSPQVGLLTDTQYF	TGTGCCAGCAGCCCTCAGGTCGGACTGCTCACAGATACGCAGTATTTT
-	TRBJ2-5	TRBD1	TRBV7-7	CASSLGTGGQETQYF	TGTGCTAGCAGCTTAGGGACAGGGGGCCAAGAGACCCAGTACTTC
-	TRBJ1-1	-	TRBV10-1	CASSESTGSTEAFF	TGCGCCAGCAGTGAGTCGACAGGAAGCACTGAAGCTTTCTTT
-	TRBJ2-2	-	TRBV5-1	CASIKGVNTGELFF	TGCGCCAGCATTAAGGGTGTTAACACCGGGGAGCTGTTTTTT
-	TRBJ1-6	TRBD1	TRBV9	CASSGKQGAHNSPLHF	TGTGCCAGCAGCGGGAAACAGGGGGCCCATAATTCACCCCTCCACTTT
-	TRBJ2-2	-	TRBV7-8	CASSLALRMPGELFF	TGTGCCAGCAGCTTAGCGTTGAGAATGCCCGGGGAGCTGTTTTTT
-	TRBJ1-1	-	TRBV10-3	CATRGGGVDLNTEAFF	TGTGCCACGAGGGGAGGGGGGGTCGACTTGAACACTGAAGCTTTCTTT
-	TRBJ2-7	-	TRBV29-1	CSVEDLTQQYF	TGCAGCGTTGAAGATTTGACCCAGCAGTACTTC
-	TRBJ2-1	TRBD2	TRBV5-1	CASSSRAGSSYNEQFF	TGCGCCAGCAGCTCCCGAGCGGGGAGCTCCTACAATGAGCAGTTCTTC
once	TRBJ2-1	TRBD2	TRBV15	CATSVRGAYNEQFF	TGTGCCACCAGCGTACGGGGGGCCTACAATGAGCAGTTCTTC
-	TRBJ1-4	TRBD1	TRBV7-2	CASSLVRLGQGDMFF	TGTGCCAGCAGCTTAGTCCGCCTCGGACAGGGAGATATGTTTTTT
-	TRBJ2-3	-	TRBV2	CASSVESADTQYF	TGTGCCAGCAGTGTAGAGAGCGCAGATACGCAGTATTTT
-	TRBJ1-3	-	TRBV3-1/TRBV3-2	CASSQEAGGDGVRNTIYF	TGTGCCAGCAGCCAAGAGGCCGGTGGGGACGGGGTTAGGAACACCATATATTTT
-	TRBJ1-2	TRBD1	TRBV6-5	CASSSLGTGNYGYTF	TGTGCCAGCAGTTCCCTTGGGACAGGCAACTATGGCTACACCTTC
-	TRBJ1-3	-	TRBV5-1	CASSPGQIPTRNTIYF	TGCGCCAGCAGCCCCGGGCAAATTCCGACAAGAAACACCATATATTTT
-	TRBJ1-3	-	TRBV10-3	CATGGPGRGNTIYF	TGTGCCACCGGAGGGCCTGGGCGTGGAAACACCATATATTTT
-	TRBJ1-2	-	TRBV5-4	CASSSPGFRNEAYGYTF	TGTGCCAGCAGCTCCCCGGGTTTCAGGAATGAGGCCTATGGCTACACCTTC
-	TRBJ2-3	-	TRBV25-1	CASRLAGTDTQYF	TGTGCCAGCAGATTGGCGGGGACGGATACGCAGTATTTT
-	TRBJ2-7	-	TRBV21-1	CASSKVWGGDGLEYEQYF	TGTGCCAGCAGCAAAGTATGGGGGGGCGACGGGCTCGAGTACGAGCAGTACTTC
-	TRBJ1-1	-	TRBV6-2/TRBV6-3	CASSNRRTEAFF	TGTGCCAGCAGTAACCGACGAACTGAAGCTTTCTTT
-	TRBJ1-2	TRBD1	TRBV6-5	CASTVDRGRVYTF	TGTGCCAGCACTGTCGACAGGGGGCGCGTCTACACCTTC
-	TRBJ1-4	TRBD1	TRBV6-5	CASSYGWDRGGKLFF	TGTGCCAGCAGTTACGGGTGGGACAGGGGAGGTAAACTGTTTTTT
-	TRBJ2-1	-	TRBV18	CASSPRDNEQFF	TGTGCCAGCTCACCTAGGGACAATGAGCAGTTCTTC
-	TRBJ1-1	-	TRBV10-3	CAIGRRNTEAFF	TGTGCCATCGGACGGAGGAACACTGAAGCTTTCTTT
-	TRBJ2-7	-	TRBV11-3	CASSLGPGSSYEQYF	TGTGCCAGCAGCTTAGGTCCAGGGAGCTCCTACGAGCAGTACTTC
-	TRBJ2-1	-	TRBV7-3	CASSLSSYNEQFF	TGTGCCAGCAGCTTAAGTTCCTACAATGAGCAGTTCTTC
-	TRBJ2-5	TRBD2	TRBV3-1/TRBV3-2	CASSQLLAGEETQYF	TGTGCCAGCAGCCAACTTCTAGCGGGGGAGGAGACCCAGTACTTC
-	TRBJ1-3	TRBD1	TRBV6-5	CASETGAISGNTIYF	TGTGCCAGCGAGACAGGGGCGATCTCTGGAAACACCATATATTTT
-	TRBJ2-7	-	TRBV6-2/TRBV6-3	CASSEGWYEQYF	TGTGCCAGCAGCGAAGGGTGGTACGAGCAGTACTTC
-	TRBJ1-2	-	TRBV7-6	CASSFGTFSDGYTF	TGTGCCAGCAGCTTCGGGACATTCTCGGATGGCTACACCTTC
-	TRBJ1-1	TRBD1	TRBV25-1	CASSDPGTDKREAFF	TGTGCCAGCAGTGACCCCGGGACAGATAAAAGAGAAGCTTTCTTT
-	TRBJ1-1	-	TRBV10-3	CAISEPMRNTEAFF	TGTGCCATCAGTGAGCCCATGAGGAACACTGAAGCTTTCTTT
-	TRBJ2-3	-	TRBV27	CASSRLMTGSHTDTQYF	TGTGCCAGCAGCCGGCTAATGACAGGTTCCCACACAGATACGCAGTATTTT
once	TRBJ2-7	-	TRBV10-1	CASSEHLETEVYYEQYF	TGCGCCAGCAGTGAGCACCTAGAGACAGAAGTATACTACGAGCAGTACTTC
-	TRBJ2-5	-	TRBV6-5	CASSPRGTGVTQYF	TGTGCCAGCAGTCCCCGGGGGACGGGGGTGACCCAGTACTTC
-	TRBJ1-1	-	TRBV6-4	CASSVGENTEAFF	TGTGCCAGCAGTGTGGGGGAGAACACTGAAGCTTTCTTT
few	TRBJ2-7	-	TRBV27	CASSFLGDEQYF	TGTGCCAGCAGTTTTTTAGGGGACGAGCAGTACTTC
-	TRBJ1-2	-	TRBV21-1	CASSKVGGYTF	TGTGCCAGCAGCAAAGTAGGTGGCTACACCTTC
-	TRBJ2-1	TRBD2	TRBV7-9	CASSTGTSEANEQFF	TGTGCCAGCAGCACCGGGACTAGCGAGGCCAATGAGCAGTTCTTC
-	TRBJ2-7	-	TRBV7-3	CASSPRDYPVILEQYF	TGTGCCAGCAGCCCAAGAGACTACCCCGTTATCCTCGAGCAGTACTTC
-	TRBJ2-5	-	TRBV2	CANRRGHTQETQYF	TGTGCCAACCGAAGGGGACATACCCAAGAGACCCAGTACTTC
-	TRBJ2-7	TRBD1	TRBV5-4	CASTRQGSDEQYF	TGTGCCAGCACCAGACAGGGGTCCGACGAGCAGTACTTC
-	TRBJ2-1	TRBD2	TRBV9	CASSAGGAVTYNEQFF	TGTGCCAGCAGCGCCGGGGGGGCGGTTACCTACAATGAGCAGTTCTTC
-	TRBJ2-3	-	TRBV5-1	CASSTGPPADTQYF	TGCGCCAGCAGCACCGGACCGCCCGCGGATACGCAGTATTTT
-	TRBJ1-6	-	TRBV5-1	CASSSTAPGQASPLHF	TGCGCCAGCAGCTCCACAGCACCGGGTCAAGCTTCACCCCTCCACTTT
-	TRBJ2-2	TRBD2	TRBV6-1	CASSATSGGLTGELFF	TGTGCCAGCAGTGCCACTAGCGGGGGGCTCACCGGGGAGCTGTTTTTT
-	TRBJ1-5	-	TRBV2	CASSVRGKDQPQHF	TGTGCCAGCAGTGTGAGAGGCAAGGATCAGCCCCAGCATTTT
-	TRBJ1-1	TRBD1	TRBV7-9	CASRNYRGMNTEAFF	TGTGCCAGCAGAAACTACAGGGGAATGAACACTGAAGCTTTCTTT
-	TRBJ1-2	-	TRBV21-1	CASSQGARSYTF	TGTGCCAGCAGCCAGGGCGCGCGAAGCTACACCTTC
-	TRBJ1-5	-	TRBV3-1/TRBV3-2	CASSQVASSNQPQHF	TGTGCCAGCAGCCAAGTAGCCAGCTCCAATCAGCCCCAGCATTTT
-	TRBJ2-5	TRBD2	TRBV6-2/TRBV6-3	CASSSGGAGETQYF	TGTGCCAGCAGTAGCGGGGGGGCCGGAGAGACCCAGTACTTC
-	TRBJ1-1	-	TRBV29-1	CSVELPANTEAFF	TGCAGCGTTGAACTACCAGCGAACACTGAAGCTTTCTTT
-	TRBJ2-1	-	TRBV6-2/TRBV6-3	CASSARIGYPYNEQFF	TGTGCCAGCAGTGCGCGGATCGGTTACCCCTACAATGAGCAGTTCTTC
-	TRBJ2-7	-	TRBV7-9	CASSQAVDEQYF	TGTGCCAGCAGCCAAGCGGTGGACGAGCAGTACTTC
-	TRBJ2-3	TRBD2	TRBV13	CASSLEAGGTDTQYF	TGTGCCAGCAGCTTAGAGGCGGGGGGGACAGATACGCAGTATTTT